Following are 26 T cell receptor beta chains from one sample sequenced in a study of molecular identifiers for immune sequencing clone quantification. In TCRdb, the PCR reads were re-called with MiXCR into one record per CDR3 protein. The table lists over 600,000 distinct CDR3 sequences, about 20% of them singletons, with roughly 0.83% in the top ten. The sequenced sample was naive CD8+ T cells from blood, with Jurkat cell RNA spiked in. Noted subset: FACS-sorted CD8+CD4-CCR7+CD45RA+ naive T cells. Receptors originate from a human donor in good health. Some libraries in this study had Jurkat cell RNA spiked in.

There are many counts of this clonotype. This chain uses TRBV11-2 with TRBJ1-4; tentative D call: TRBD1 (5 bases). Germline lookup yields CDR1 SGHAT and CDR2 FQNNGV. There are 13 residues in the CDR3. V lost 4 bases and J lost 8, with 11 bases in between. CDR3 region: CASSSQGEEKLFF. The DNA for the CDR3 is TGTGCCAGCAGCTCCCAGGGCGAAGAAAAACTGTTTTTT.

The rearrangement joins TRBV12-3 or TRBV12-4 to TRBJ2-6, with 7 positions matching TRBD1. The V gene end was trimmed by 3 bases and the J gene end by 2 bases; junction bases not matched to a gene: 4. This CDR3 has 16 residues. Here the CDR3 reads CASSLGQSPGANVLTF. CDR3 DNA: TGTGCCAGCAGTTTGGGACAGAGCCCTGGGGCCAACGTCCTGACTTTC.

This clonotype occurred a few times. The genes are TRBV19 and TRBJ2-1; 8 bases are a match to TRBD2. With V trimmed by 8 bases and J by 8 bases, 5 bases remained unmatched. CDR3 size: 12 residues. Per germline, CDR1 LNHDA and CDR2 SQIVND (reference sequence). The CDR3 loop reads CASDGGAYEQFF. The DNA of the CDR3 is TGTGCCAGTGACGGGGGGGCCTATGAGCAGTTCTTC.

This clonotype was recorded many times. The chain has TRBV9 and TRBJ2-3; 9 nucleotides match TRBD2. This CDR3 contains 14 residues. J gave up 4 bases and V 3 bases, and 3 bases lay outside the gene matches. CDR1 and CDR2 from the germline V gene are SGDLS and YYNGEE. CDR3 in DNA: TGTGCCAGCAGCGGAAGACTAGCGGCAGATACGCAGTATTTT. Its translation is CASSGRLAADTQYF.

Only a few counts were recorded for this clonotype. This chain connects TRBV14 to TRBJ1-2, with TRBD1 as a possible D gene (5 bases). The CDR3 sequence is 15 residues long. Looked up from germline, CDR1 is SGHDN and CDR2 is FVKESK. V dropped 4 bases and J dropped 6 bases, with 18 bases sitting between them. CDR3 sequence (DNA): TGTGCCAGCAGCCCCTACTTGGGGGATCCGGATGGCTACACCTTC. This codes for CASSPYLGDPDGYTF.

A remark on this clonotype: A much larger clone differs from this one at a single base, so this may be a read error. CDR3 protein: CASSSGLVGGQLQHF. The CDR3 nucleotides read TGTGCCAGCAGTTCCGGGTTGGTGGGGGGACAGCTCCAGCATTTT. The V gene is TRBV27, the J gene TRBJ1-5; 7 bases align to TRBD1. Germline values: CDR1 MNHEY, CDR2 SMNVEV (reference sequence). This CDR3 contains 15 residues.

This clonotype came up a few times. CDR3 residues: CASSTRTGVSDTQYF. The CDR3 DNA follows: TGTGCCAGCAGCACCCGGACAGGGGTTTCAGATACGCAGTATTTT. J is TRBJ2-3 and V is TRBV13, with 9 bases identical to TRBD1. V was pared by 5 bases and J by 4 bases, with 7 bases of the junction left unmatched. CDR3 length equals 15 residues. Per germline, CDR1 PRHDT and CDR2 FYEKMQ (reference sequence). The whole variable domain, remainder taken from reference TRBV13 and TRBJ2-3, is AAGVIQSPRHLIKEKRETATLKCYPIPRHDTVYWYQQGPGQDPQFLISFYEKMQSDKGSIPDRFSAQQFSDYHSELNMSSLELGDSALYFCASSTRTGVSDTQYFGPGTRLTVL.

Details on this clonotype: A read error may explain this, as a much larger clone is one base away. The chain employs TRBV20-1 and TRBJ2-7; TRBD2 agrees at 12 bases. Germline-derived CDR1 and CDR2 are DFQATT and SNEGSKA (reference sequence). CDR3 size: 14 residues. CDR3 in amino acids: CSAGLAGGPYEQCF. DNA for the CDR3: TGCAGTGCTGGCCTAGCGGGAGGGCCGTACGAGCAGTGCTTC.

This clonotype was seen at least ten times. The CDR3 spells CASSYEKLAPDTQYF. CDR3 in DNA: TGTGCCAGCAGTTACGAAAAACTAGCACCAGATACGCAGTATTTT. This chain joins TRBV6-2 or TRBV6-3 and TRBJ2-3; D is perhaps TRBD2 (6 bases). V was shortened by 2 bases and J by 4 bases, with 13 bases between the two germline ends. The CDR3 length is 15 residues. Germline V gene lookup returns CDR1 MNHEY and CDR2 SVGEGT.

This clonotype appeared many times. The V call is TRBV21-1, the J call TRBJ2-4. TRBV21-1 is a known pseudogene. The CDR3 is made up of 13 amino acids. In DNA form, the CDR3 reads TGTGCCAGCATGGGTTTTTCCAAAAACATTCAGTACTTC. This translates into CASMGFSKNIQYF.

This clonotype was found many times. The chain couples TRBV9 to TRBJ2-7, with 12 bases matching TRBD2. The V segment lost 4 bases and the J segment 4 bases; nucleotides outside the gene matches: 9. Per germline, CDR1 SGDLS and CDR2 YYNGEE. This CDR3 is built from 16 residues. CDR3 sequence (DNA): TGTGCCAGCAGCCTGGGACTAGCGGGTTTGGAGTACGAGCAGTACTTC. As protein: CASSLGLAGLEYEQYF.

This clonotype was recorded many times. This CDR3 reads CASSMNGLNQPQHF. The CDR3 DNA sequence: TGTGCCAGTAGCATGAACGGCCTCAATCAGCCCCAGCATTTT. The chain uses TRBV19 and TRBJ1-5; D remains ambiguous. Germline values: CDR1 LNHDA, CDR2 SQIVND (reference sequence). This CDR3 comprises 14 residues. V lost 6 bases to trimming and J lost 3 bases, with 12 bases between them.

As for this clonotype: This may be a read error: a much more frequent sequence differs by one nucleotide. This chain connects TRBV27 to TRBJ2-7; D may match TRBD1 or TRBD2 (5 bases each). Germline assignment: CDR1 MNHEY and CDR2 SMNVEV (reference sequence). The CDR3 extends over 12 amino acids. In DNA, the CDR3 is TGTGCCAGCAGAGGGAGAGGGGAAGAGCTGTACTTC. It codes for CASRGRGEELYF.

Turning to this clonotype: The junction differs from germline at one of its ends, possibly a read error. The J gene is TRBJ2-1, the V gene TRBV5-6; no clear D. Germline lookup yields CDR1 SGHDT and CDR2 YYEEEE. CDR3 size: 15 residues. CDR3 nucleotides: TGTGCCAGCAGCTTGAGCCAGACCCTCTACAATAAGCAGTTCTTC. Protein product: CASSLSQTLYNKQFF.

This clonotype was detected many times. The chain has TRBV29-1 and TRBJ2-7; 13 bases fit TRBD2. Germline assignment: CDR1 SQVTM and CDR2 ANQGSEA. The trim removed 7 bases at V and 6 bases at J, leaving 9 bases unmatched. The CDR3 consists of 14 residues. CDR3 region: CSAGLAGEGIEQYF. In nucleotides, the CDR3 is TGCAGCGCAGGACTAGCGGGAGAGGGAATCGAGCAGTACTTC.

With regard to this clonotype: With a much larger clone just one base away, this may be a read error. This rearrangement joins TRBV19 to TRBJ2-6; D unresolved. This CDR3 is built from 14 residues. The V end lost 7 bases, the J end lost 2 bases, and 9 bases lay between the germline ends. Germline V gene sequence: CDR1 LNHDA, CDR2 SQIVND (reference sequence). The CDR3 loop reads CASTLTAGANVLTF. CDR3 bases: TGTGCCAGTACCCTGACGGCTGGGGCCAACGTCCTGACTTTC.

On this clonotype itself: Just one base apart from a much larger clone, this may be a read error. The chain uses TRBV19 and TRBJ1-5; D possibly corresponds to TRBD1 (6 bases). The CDR3 length is 12 residues. The V end was cut by 10 bases, the J end by 7 bases, with 14 bases between. Germline V gene sequence: CDR1 LNHDA, CDR2 SQIVND (reference sequence). CDR3 nucleotides: TGTGCCACCCAGGCAGGGGTGCAGCCCCAGCATTTT. It yields the protein CATQAGVQPQHF.

This clonotype appeared a few times. The chain is built from TRBV12-3 or TRBV12-4 and TRBJ2-1; D call uncertain. The CDR3 runs 13 residues. The V gene lost 5 bases and the J gene lost 7 bases, with 12 bases spanning the gap. CDR3 DNA: TGTGCCAGCAGTCAAGGACCCTTGAATGAGCAGTTCTTC. This sequence encodes CASSQGPLNEQFF.

The rearrangement joins TRBV7-9 to TRBJ1-3; D may be TRBD1 (5 bases). This CDR3 is built from 16 residues. V lost 5 bases and J 1 base, leaving 15 bases between the germline ends. Germline V gene data show CDR1 as SEHNR and CDR2 as FQNEAQ (reference sequence). CDR3 nucleotide sequence: TGTGCCAGCAGCCAGAACCGGGACTTTTCTGGAAACACCATATATTTT. Encoded protein: CASSQNRDFSGNTIYF. Together with reference TRBV7-9 and TRBJ1-3, the CDR3 gives the full variable domain: DTGVSQNPRHKITKRGQNVTFRCDPISEHNRLYWYRQTLGQGPEFLTYFQNEAQLEKSRLLSDRFSAERPKGSFSTLEIQRTEQGDSAMYLCASSQNRDFSGNTIYFGEGSWLTVV.

This clonotype was counted between two and nine times. The J gene is TRBJ1-2, the V gene TRBV3-1; TRBD1 agrees at 8 bases. The CDR3 is 15 residues long. Germline CDR1 is LGHDT and CDR2 is YNNKEL (reference sequence). Trimming at V came to 4 bases and at J to 7 bases, leaving 11 bases not matched to a gene. The CDR3 sequence: CASSLTGGSARGYTF. In DNA, the CDR3 is TGTGCCAGCAGCCTTACAGGGGGTTCCGCCCGTGGCTACACCTTC.

This clonotype was observed a handful of times. A much larger clone sits a single nucleotide away, making a read error possible. The V call is TRBV7-8, the J call TRBJ1-1, with 8 bases that match TRBD1. The CDR3 runs to 15 residues. CDR1 SGHVS and CDR2 FQNEAQ come from the germline V gene. DNA of the CDR3: TGTGCCAGCAGCCTGGCAGGGGGCCTGGGCACTGAAGCTATCTTT. It is translated as CASSLAGGLGTEAIF.

This clonotype was detected many times. The rearrangement links TRBV6-6 to TRBJ2-6; the D is unclear. Germline V gene data show CDR1 as MNHNY and CDR2 as SVGAGI (reference sequence). Trimming took off 2 bases at V and 0 bases at J, with 5 bases between the two ends. The CDR3 loop spans 15 amino acids. This CDR3 reads CASSYVSSGANVLTF. CDR3 DNA sequence: TGTGCCAGCAGTTACGTTAGCTCTGGGGCCAACGTCCTGACTTTC.

To note about this clonotype: The CDR3 end shows no conserved phenylalanine or tryptophan, and so a read error is likely. The chain recombines TRBV4-1 with TRBJ1-5; D unresolved. Per germline, CDR1 MGHRA and CDR2 YSYEKL. The V gene lost 1 base and the J gene lost 4 bases, with 8 bases spanning the gap. The CDR3 totals 14 residues. CDR3 amino acids: CASSQGPSNQPQHS. DNA for the CDR3: TGCGCCAGCAGCCAAGGCCCGTCTAATCAGCCCCAGCATTCT.

This clonotype was detected ten times or more. V usage is TRBV13 and J usage is TRBJ2-4; D unresolved. CDR1 and CDR2 from the germline V gene are PRHDT and FYEKMQ (reference sequence). The CDR3 loop spans 14 amino acids. Deletions cut 5 bases from V and 0 bases from J, with 8 bases between. In DNA, the CDR3 is TGTGCCAGCAGCGCGAACCTAGCCAAAAACATTCAGTACTTC. This codes for CASSANLAKNIQYF. The variable domain in full, completed from reference TRBV13 and TRBJ2-4, reads AAGVIQSPRHLIKEKRETATLKCYPIPRHDTVYWYQQGPGQDPQFLISFYEKMQSDKGSIPDRFSAQQFSDYHSELNMSSLELGDSALYFCASSANLAKNIQYFGAGTRLSVL.

The table lists this clonotype with many counts. The chain couples TRBV4-1 to TRBJ1-1; a weak D match, TRBD1 (5 bases). The CDR3 contains 14 residues. CDR1 and CDR2 (germline): MGHRA, YSYEKL. V was trimmed by 4 bases and J by 5 bases, leaving 14 bases between them. CDR3 in amino acids: CASSRIGGETEAFF. DNA of the CDR3: TGCGCCAGCAGCCGAATCGGAGGGGAAACTGAAGCTTTCTTT.

This clonotype was detected ten times or more. The chain employs TRBV6-2 or TRBV6-3 and TRBJ1-5; D is ambiguous. The CDR3 has 16 amino acids. Looked up from germline, CDR1 is MNHEY and CDR2 is SVGEGT. V was pared by 4 bases and J by 0 bases, with 13 bases between. In nucleotides, the CDR3 is TGTGCCAGCAGTTCGCCAGGACTGAGTAGCAATCAGCCCCAGCATTTT. This encodes CASSSPGLSSNQPQHF.